One sample yielded the 26 T cell receptor beta chains listed below, sequenced in a study of blood T cells in healthy people across ages. Combining a sample-barcoded 5' primer with a J-beta primer mix, a second PCR ran for about 7 to 11 cycles. Using its own MiXCR run on the 5' RACE reads, TCRdb lists one record per CDR3 protein. Of over a million distinct CDR3 sequences listed, less than 50% are singletons. Sequenced: blood. The receptors stem from a woman aged 55 to 70 in good health.

The chain employs TRBV7-3 and TRBJ2-7, with TRBD2 as a possible D gene (6 bases). The germline gives CDR1 SGHTA, CDR2 FQGTGA. This CDR3 is 17 amino acids long. Trimming cost V 1 base and J 3 bases, with 19 bases left between them. CDR3 loop: CASSLKPPQRANYEQYF. The CDR3 DNA is TGTGCCAGCAGCTTAAAACCCCCTCAGCGGGCCAACTACGAGCAGTACTTC.

The CDR3 protein is CASSLDPGEETQYF. The CDR3 DNA follows: TGTGCCAGCAGCTTAGATCCGGGGGAAGAGACCCAGTACTTC. The rearrangement uses TRBV11-2 and TRBJ2-5; tentatively, D is TRBD2 (6 bases). Germline-derived CDR1 and CDR2 are SGHAT and FQNNGV. The CDR3 length is 14 residues. The V end lost 0 bases, the J end lost 3 bases, and 8 bases lay between the germline ends.

This clonotype was seen a handful of times. CDR3 in amino acids: CASSAKVSGGDNEQFF. The CDR3 coding sequence is TGTGCCAGCAGCGCCAAGGTTTCCGGGGGGGACAATGAGCAGTTCTTC. This chain uses TRBV9 with TRBJ2-1; TRBD2 agrees at 8 bases. V was pared by 3 bases and J by 5 bases, with 10 bases of the junction left unmatched. The CDR3 covers 16 residues. CDR1 and CDR2 from the germline V gene are SGDLS and YYNGEE.

This clonotype has a handful of counts. The chain carries TRBV12-5 and TRBJ2-2; 7 bases line up with TRBD2. Looked up from germline, CDR1 is LGHNT and CDR2 is FRNRAP. Unmatched junction bases numbered 0, after V lost 7 bases and J lost 1 base. The CDR3 runs 13 residues. The CDR3 nucleotides are TGTGCTAGTGCGGGGGGGAACACCGGGGAGCTGTTTTTT. Protein: CASAGGNTGELFF.

The sample holds many counts of this clonotype. The DNA of the CDR3 is TGCAGCGTTGAAGGGCTGACTAGCGGGAGTTGGAGGACCCAGTACTTC. Protein sequence: CSVEGLTSGSWRTQYF. The chain joins TRBV29-1 to TRBJ2-5; 12 bases are a match to TRBD2. Germline trimming cut 1 base from V and 7 bases from J; bases unmatched to any gene: 10. The CDR3 is made up of 16 amino acids. CDR1 is SQVTM, CDR2 ANQGSEA, per germline.

The J gene is TRBJ2-7, the V gene TRBV25-1; the D gene could be TRBD1 or TRBD2 (5 bases each). The CDR3 totals 14 residues. Germline CDR1 and CDR2: MGHDK and SYGVNS. Trimming shortened V by 2 bases and J by 6 bases, and 14 bases separated the two germline ends. The CDR3 sequence is CASSESRLRGEQYF. CDR3 nucleotide sequence: TGTGCCAGCAGTGAAAGCAGACTAAGGGGCGAGCAGTACTTC.

The CDR3 sequence is CASSYSSLANNEQFF. In nucleotides, the CDR3 is TGTGCCAGCAGTTACTCGAGTCTAGCAAACAATGAGCAGTTCTTC. V usage is TRBV6-5 and J usage is TRBJ2-1, with D tentatively TRBD2 (5 bases). Germline-derived CDR1 and CDR2 are MNHEY and SVGAGI. CDR3 length: 15 residues. Trimming left V 0 bases short and J 5 bases short, with 11 bases between.

Concerning this clonotype: Compared with germline, one end of the junction differs, possibly owing to a read error. V usage is TRBV2 and J usage is TRBJ2-3, with TRBD1 matching over 8 bases. This CDR3 has 17 amino acids. Germline loops: CDR1 SNHLY, CDR2 FYNNEI. The DNA for the CDR3 is TGTGCTAGCAGCCGAAACCCGACAGGGGCGGACACAGATACGCAGTATTTT. Encoded protein: CASSRNPTGADTDTQYF. Full variable domain (rest looked up from reference TRBV2 and TRBJ2-3): EPEVTQTPSHQVTQMGQEVILRCVPISNHLYFYWYRQILGQKVEFLVSFYNNEISEKSEIFDDQFSVERPDGSNFTLKIRSTKLEDSAMYFCASSRNPTGADTDTQYFGPGTRLTVL.

This clonotype was detected a few times. V and J are TRBV9 and TRBJ2-1, with 9 nucleotides matching TRBD2. V dropped 3 bases and J dropped 6; count of bases not matched to a gene: 16. Germline-derived CDR1 and CDR2 are SGDLS and YYNGEE. The CDR3 is 18 amino acids. CDR3 amino acids: CASSARNSGRGSGNEQFF. In DNA, the CDR3 is TGTGCCAGCAGCGCGCGAAATAGCGGGAGAGGGTCCGGCAATGAGCAGTTCTTC.

This rearrangement joins TRBV27 to TRBJ2-5, with D maybe TRBD2 (7 bases). The J call is in doubt because the DNA end fits TRBJ2-7 better. Germline CDR1 and CDR2: MNHEY and SMNVEV (reference sequence). This CDR3 is 14 amino acids long. The CDR3 region is CASSLGGGGNEQYF. DNA of the CDR3: TGTGCCAGCAGTTTGGGAGGGGGAGGCAACGAGCAGTACTTC.

This clonotype was seen only a few times. The chain joins TRBV5-5 to TRBJ2-1, with 11 bases fitting TRBD2. This CDR3 spans 15 amino acids. The ends lost 4 bases at V and 7 bases at J; junction bases unmatched: 7. Germline V gives CDR1 SGHKS, CDR2 YYEKEE (reference sequence). The CDR3 DNA follows: TGTGCCAGCAGCGTACTAGCGGGAGACAGGAATGAGCAGTTCTTC. It translates to CASSVLAGDRNEQFF.

This clonotype was seen more than once but under ten times. This sequence joins TRBV28 and TRBJ1-2, with 7 bases lining up with TRBD1. V lost 6 bases to trimming and J lost 0 bases; unmatched junction nucleotides: 7. The CDR3 loop spans 15 amino acids. The germline CDR1 and CDR2 sequences are MDHEN and SYDVKM. The CDR3 region has the DNA TGTGCCAGCAGAACCTCAGGGGGGTCTAACTATGGCTACACCTTC. Residues: CASRTSGGSNYGYTF.

J is TRBJ1-1 and V is TRBV3-1; D is unresolved. CDR1 and CDR2 from the germline V gene are LGHDT and YNNKEL (reference sequence). The CDR3 is 14 residues long. V was clipped by 2 bases and J by 1 base, with 8 bases between them. In nucleotides, the CDR3 is TGTGCCAGCAGCCAACCAGGACCGAACACTGAAGCTTTCTTT. Translating it yields CASSQPGPNTEAFF.

This clonotype was recorded only once. The chain carries TRBV7-2 and TRBJ2-1, with TRBD2 identical over 8 bases. J was trimmed by 10 bases and V by 5 bases; bases with no gene match: 4. Germline-derived CDR1 and CDR2 are SGHTA and FQGNSA. There are 12 residues in the CDR3. The chain's CDR3 is CASSTVAGEQFF. CDR3 bases: TGTGCCAGCAGCACCGTAGCGGGGGAGCAGTTCTTC.

This clonotype was detected only once. The CDR3 is CASTGASGRAPSYEQYF. DNA of the CDR3: TGTGCCAGCACCGGGGCTAGCGGGAGGGCCCCCTCCTACGAGCAGTACTTC. This chain joins TRBV28 and TRBJ2-7; 12 bases align to TRBD2. The CDR3 loop spans 17 amino acids. Germline values: CDR1 MDHEN, CDR2 SYDVKM. The V gene end was trimmed by 7 bases and the J gene end by 0 bases; junction bases not matched to a gene: 10.

The chain combines TRBV20-1 with TRBJ2-4; the D gene is possibly TRBD1 (5 bases). The J call is doubtful: the DNA matches TRBJ2-7 better. Germline V lookup: CDR1 DFQATT, CDR2 SNEGSKA (reference sequence). CDR3 length: 13 residues. The CDR3 nucleotides read TGCAGTGCTAGAATAACCCAGGGTTACGAGCAGTACTTC. This translates into CSARITQGYEQYF.

This clonotype has more than one count but fewer than ten. The chain links TRBV15 to TRBJ2-7, with TRBD2 matching 7 bases. The J call is uncertain, as TRBJ2-5 better fits the DNA end. The germline CDR1 and CDR2 sequences are LNHNV and YYDKDF (reference sequence). The CDR3 has 16 amino acids. This CDR3 is CATSRVPSGGQETQYF. The DNA of the CDR3 is TGTGCCACCAGCAGAGTGCCTAGCGGAGGCCAAGAGACCCAGTACTTC.

This chain links TRBV20-1 with TRBJ2-3; perhaps TRBD2 as D (6 bases). Germline V gene lookup returns CDR1 DFQATT and CDR2 SNEGSKA (reference sequence). Trimming stripped 6 bases from V and 2 bases from J, with 9 bases between. There are 12 residues in the CDR3. Here the CDR3 reads CSAEDYTDTQYF. The DNA for the CDR3 is TGCAGTGCCGAGGACTACACAGATACGCAGTATTTT.

This chain uses TRBV29-1 with TRBJ2-3; D gene unclear. Trimming shortened V by 7 bases and J by 2 bases, and 16 bases separated the two germline ends. This CDR3 comprises 14 residues. Per the germline V gene, CDR1 is SQVTM and CDR2 is ANQGSEA. CDR3 sequence reads: CSGGPTPHTDTQYF. In nucleotides, the CDR3 is TGCAGCGGAGGACCAACCCCCCACACAGATACGCAGTATTTT.

This clonotype was counted between two and nine times. This sequence joins TRBV6-5 and TRBJ2-7; the match to TRBD2 covers 7 bases. Germline-derived CDR1 and CDR2 are MNHEY and SVGAGI. V was clipped by 2 bases and J by 2 bases; unmatched bases: 9. The CDR3 runs to 16 residues. CDR3 region: CASSYTGLAVPYEQYF. The CDR3 DNA reads as TGTGCCAGCAGTTACACCGGGCTAGCGGTACCCTACGAGCAGTACTTC.

V is TRBV27 and J is TRBJ1-4; D perhaps matches TRBD1 (5 bases). V lost 6 bases and J 6 bases, leaving 17 bases between the germline ends. The CDR3 has 15 residues. Germline V gene sequence: CDR1 MNHEY, CDR2 SMNVEV (reference sequence). The CDR3 region is CASSSVGEEDEKLFF. CDR3 coding DNA: TGTGCCAGCAGCTCAGTGGGGGAGGAGGATGAAAAACTGTTTTTT.

V and J are TRBV20-1 and TRBJ2-4, with 10 bases fitting TRBD2. The trim removed 2 bases at V and 8 bases at J, leaving 12 bases unmatched. Germline V gene data show CDR1 as DFQATT and CDR2 as SNEGSKA (reference sequence). CDR3 length: 16 residues. This CDR3 reads CSARIRLTSGLDIQYF. The CDR3 DNA is TGCAGTGCTAGAATCCGATTGACTAGCGGGTTAGACATTCAGTACTTC.

J is TRBJ2-2 and V is TRBV20-1; D perhaps matches TRBD1 (5 bases). This CDR3 is 15 amino acids long. Germline CDR1 reads DFQATT; CDR2 reads SNEGSKA (reference sequence). V lost 6 bases and J lost 2, with 16 bases in between. CDR3 in DNA: TGCAGTGCCAAGGGTAGCAGGGTTAACACCGGGGAGCTGTTTTTT. It encodes CSAKGSRVNTGELFF.

Comments on this clonotype: At one end, the junction sequence differs from germline, possibly due to a read error. The rearrangement joins TRBV2 to TRBJ2-3; TRBD2 might be the D (6 bases). CDR1 SNHLY and CDR2 FYNNEI come from the germline V gene. CDR3 length equals 14 residues. The CDR3 spells CASSDRELSDAQYF. The CDR3 DNA is TGTGCCAGCAGTGATCGGGAGCTATCAGATGCGCAGTATTTT.

The chain links TRBV27 to TRBJ2-7; TRBD1 agrees at 9 bases. In germline, CDR1 is MNHEY, CDR2 SMNVEV (reference sequence). This CDR3 comprises 16 residues. Trimming took 7 bases from V and 2 from J; bases not matched to a gene: 12. In nucleotides, the CDR3 is TGTGCCAGCACCACTCTGGGGGACAGGGAGGCCTACGAGCAGTACTTC. The encoded protein is CASTTLGDREAYEQYF.

The chain employs TRBV13 and TRBJ2-3; D is ambiguous. This CDR3 spans 16 amino acids. Germline assignment: CDR1 PRHDT and CDR2 FYEKMQ (reference sequence). Between the trimmed V and J ends, which lost 5 bases and 2 bases, there was a span of 17 bases. CDR3 coding DNA: TGTGCCAGCAGCCACCCTTGGGCGGAAAACACAGATACGCAGTATTTT. Translated: CASSHPWAENTDTQYF.